Listed below are T cell receptor beta chains from one sample, sequenced in a study of control samples from healthy donors and cancer patients. Profiled with immunoSEQ multiplex PCR; TCRdb holds only in-frame clones, not every one. This table holds under 130,000 clones, around 89% found once. Sequences were obtained from PBMCs. These receptors all come from a man aged 60-69 years with lung cancer. CDR3s include the opening cysteine and the closing phenylalanine or tryptophan. A D gene is named only where the DNA matches it firmly. The size field is filled for only some rows; it gives once, few, many or a size class.

once	TRBV6-1	TRBD1	TRBJ1-2	TGTGCCAGCAGTGAAGCTTGGACAGGGACTTATGGCTACACCTTC	CASSEAWTGTYGYTF
NA	TRBV7-2	TRBD1	TRBJ2-7	TGTGCCAGCAGCTTAGTGGGACAGCCAGAGGACTACGAGCAGTACTTC	CASSLVGQPEDYEQYF
NA	TRBV5-1	TRBD1	TRBJ2-3	TGCGCCAGCAGGCCGGACAGGGTGGCAGATACGCAGTATTTT	CASRPDRVADTQYF
NA	TRBV7-5	NA	TRBJ1-5	TGTGCCAGAAGCAATGCCAGCGGTTGCAGGGGGCGATCGACCCAGCATTTT	CARSNASGCRGRSTQHF
NA	TRBV24-1	NA	TRBJ2-3	TGTGCCACCAGTGATTCTTCTTTAGGTACGCAGTATTTT	CATSDSSLGTQYF
NA	TRBV7-9	NA	TRBJ2-7	TGTGCCAGCAGCCCCCGGGACTTCGTATACGAGCAGTACTTC	CASSPRDFVYEQYF
NA	TRBV24-1	NA	TRBJ1-6	TGTGCCACCACCGGTCGGTCAGTAGGGAGCTCCTATAATTCACCCCTCCACTTT	CATTGRSVGSSYNSPLHF
NA	TRBV27	TRBD1	TRBJ1-5	TGTGCCAGCAGAAGGGGGCGAGATCAGCCCCAGCATTTT	CASRRGRDQPQHF
NA	TRBV25-1	NA	TRBJ1-3	TGTGCCAGCAGTGAATTCGGGTTGATTAACACCATATATTTT	CASSEFGLINTIYF
NA	TRBV7-8	TRBD1	TRBJ2-3	TGTGCCAGCAGCGGACTGACAGGGGATACGCAGTATTTT	CASSGLTGDTQYF
NA	TRBV24-1	TRBD1	TRBJ2-3	TGTGCCACCAGTGATCCGGACAGGGATGAAGATACGCAGTATTTT	CATSDPDRDEDTQYF
NA	TRBV2	NA	TRBJ1-5	TGTGCCAGCATAGGGACGGTCAATCAGCCCCAGCATTTT	CASIGTVNQPQHF
NA	TRBV18	NA	TRBJ1-3	TGTGCCAGCTCACCTACGTCAGCTTCGGACTCTGGAAACACCATATATTTT	CASSPTSASDSGNTIYF
NA	TRBV9	NA	TRBJ2-7	TGTGCCAGCAGCGTAAATTCCGGGGCCTACGAGCAGTACTTC	CASSVNSGAYEQYF
NA	TRBV11-2	NA	TRBJ2-5	TGTGCCAGCAGCTTAAACAGGGAGCCTGTTGAGACCCAGTACTTC	CASSLNREPVETQYF
NA	TRBV9	NA	TRBJ1-1	TGTGCCAGCAGCGTAGTTGTGGGGGAAGGCACTGAAGCTTTCTTT	CASSVVVGEGTEAFF
NA	TRBV7-6	TRBD2	TRBJ2-5	TGTGCCAGCAGATTTGGGGAGCGGGGGGGCCAAGAGACCCAGTACTTC	CASRFGERGGQETQYF
NA	TRBV29-1	NA	TRBJ1-2	TGCAGCGCTGAACGGGCCTATGGCTACACCTTC	CSAERAYGYTF
NA	TRBV27	NA	TRBJ1-1	TGTGCCAGCAGTAAGACAGCGAACACTGAAGCTTTCTTT	CASSKTANTEAFF
NA	TRBV3-1/TRBV3-2	NA	TRBJ2-2	TGTGCCAGCAGCCAAGTAGGGGGTACTAACACCGGGGAGCTGTTTTTT	CASSQVGGTNTGELFF
NA	TRBV6-5	NA	TRBJ1-1	TGTGCCAGCAGCAGCCCGACGGGAAAAGCTTTCTTT	CASSSPTGKAFF
NA	TRBV14	NA	TRBJ1-1	TGTGCCAGCAGCCAGAACCGCGACCGGACTATGAACACTGAAGCTTTCTTT	CASSQNRDRTMNTEAFF
NA	TRBV24-1	NA	TRBJ2-6	TGTGCCACCAGTGATCAACAGGGAGCCAACGTCCTGACTTTC	CATSDQQGANVLTF
NA	TRBV6-5	NA	TRBJ1-1	TGTGCCAGCAGTTACCTTCGGAACACTGAAGCTTTCTTT	CASSYLRNTEAFF
NA	TRBV11-1	NA	TRBJ2-2	TGTGCCAGCAGCTTAGGCAGGGGGGCCGGGGAGCTGTTTTTT	CASSLGRGAGELFF
once	TRBV7-9	NA	TRBJ2-3	TGTGCCAGCAGTCACTACGAGGATACGCAGTATTTT	CASSHYEDTQYF
NA	TRBV6-5	NA	TRBJ2-5	TGTGCCAGCAGCCATCCCCCAGAGACCCAGTACTTC	CASSHPPETQYF
NA	TRBV7-3	NA	TRBJ2-2	TGTGCCAGCAGCTCGCAAACAGGGAACACCGGGGAGCTGTTTTTT	CASSSQTGNTGELFF
NA	TRBV5-6	TRBD1	TRBJ2-5	TGTGCCAGCAGCTTGGTAGCGTGGACAGGGGCAGAGACCCAGTACTTC	CASSLVAWTGAETQYF
NA	TRBV2	NA	TRBJ1-3	TGTGCCAGCAGTCGGGACATCTCTGGAAACACCATATATTTT	CASSRDISGNTIYF
once	TRBV24-1	NA	TRBJ2-3	TGTGCCACCAGTGACTCGCCCGGGAAAGATACGCAGTATTTT	CATSDSPGKDTQYF
NA	TRBV6-5	NA	TRBJ2-7	TGTGCCAGCAGGTCCTACGAGCAGTACTTC	CASRSYEQYF